This T cell receptor beta chain was identified in a study of T-cell reconstitution after alpha-beta-depleted transplantation in children. Overall study findings and caveats: Certain patients had high TCRbeta diversity at day 60, and it came from recipient T cells and thymic progenitors that survived. One year post-transplant, T-cell counts and diversity were largely derived from T cells produced anew. Several hundred expanded graft clones reportedly were the source of alpha-beta T cells about two months after transplant.

The CDR3 has 15 amino acids. V lost 4 bases and J 2 bases, leaving 15 bases between the germline ends. Germline assignment: CDR1 SGHRS and CDR2 YFSETQ. This clonotype was seen repeatedly, ten times or more. The target antigen is unknown. The library targeted TCRbeta and was prepared with unique molecular identifiers. TCRdb reanalysed the PCR reads using MiXCR and keeps one entry per CDR3 protein. Of hundreds of thousands of distinct CDR3 sequences listed, around 13% are singletons. This chain links TRBV5-1 with TRBJ2-5; D gene ambiguous. The source is a girl aged 2-15 years with congenital amegakaryocytic thrombocytopenia, due to receive a stem cell transplant. This specimen consisted of PBMCs, obtained before TCRalphabeta/CD19-depleted stem cell transplant. This chain's CDR3 is CASSHQDGSQETQYF. The CDR3 DNA is TGCGCCAGCAGCCATCAGGACGGTAGTCAAGAGACCCAGTACTTC.